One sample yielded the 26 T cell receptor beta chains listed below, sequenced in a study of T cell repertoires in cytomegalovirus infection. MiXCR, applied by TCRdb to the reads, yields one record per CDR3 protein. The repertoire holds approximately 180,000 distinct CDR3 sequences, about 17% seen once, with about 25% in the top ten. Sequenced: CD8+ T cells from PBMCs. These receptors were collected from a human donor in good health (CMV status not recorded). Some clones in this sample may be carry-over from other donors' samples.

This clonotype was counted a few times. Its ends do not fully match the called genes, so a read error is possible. The CDR3 DNA reads TGTGCCAACAGTCCACGGGGCCTGGGCTACTACGAGCAGTACTTC. Translating gives CANSPRGLGYYEQYF. This chain joins TRBV12-3 or TRBV12-4 and TRBJ2-7; D is tentatively TRBD1 or TRBD2 (5 bases each). The CDR3 spans 15 residues.

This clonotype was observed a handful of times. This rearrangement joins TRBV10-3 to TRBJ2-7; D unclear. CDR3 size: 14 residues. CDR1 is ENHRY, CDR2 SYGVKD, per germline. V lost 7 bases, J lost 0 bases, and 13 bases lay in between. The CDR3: CAIKSSSSSYEQYF. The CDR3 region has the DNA TGTGCCATCAAATCGTCCTCAAGCTCCTACGAGCAGTACTTC.

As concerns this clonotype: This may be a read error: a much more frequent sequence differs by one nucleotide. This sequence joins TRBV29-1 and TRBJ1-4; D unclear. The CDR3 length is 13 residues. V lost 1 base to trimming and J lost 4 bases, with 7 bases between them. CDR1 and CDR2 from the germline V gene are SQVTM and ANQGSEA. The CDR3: CSVEGRLNEKLFF. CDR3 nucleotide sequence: TGCAGCGTTGAAGGGCGGCTTAATGAAAAACTGTTTTTT.

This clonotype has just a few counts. Here the CDR3 reads CASSLGRGLNVDTQYF. The CDR3 nucleotides read TGTGCCAGCAGTTTAGGGCGGGGGTTGAATGTAGATACGCAGTATTTT. V usage is TRBV12-3 or TRBV12-4 and J usage is TRBJ2-3; TRBD2 matches at 7 bases. V was pared by 1 base and J by 5 bases, with 9 bases of the junction left unmatched. The CDR3 loop spans 16 amino acids.

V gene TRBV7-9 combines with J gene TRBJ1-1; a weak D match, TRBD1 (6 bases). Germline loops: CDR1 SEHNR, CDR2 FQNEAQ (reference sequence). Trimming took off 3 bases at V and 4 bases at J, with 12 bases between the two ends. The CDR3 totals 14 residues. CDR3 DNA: TGTGCCAGCAGCTTCCCTGGACAGCCCACTGAAGCTTTCTTT. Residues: CASSFPGQPTEAFF. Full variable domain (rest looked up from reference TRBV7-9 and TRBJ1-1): DTGVSQNPRHKITKRGQNVTFRCDPISEHNRLYWYRQTLGQGPEFLTYFQNEAQLEKSRLLSDRFSAERPKGSFSTLEIQRTEQGDSAMYLCASSFPGQPTEAFFGQGTRLTVV.

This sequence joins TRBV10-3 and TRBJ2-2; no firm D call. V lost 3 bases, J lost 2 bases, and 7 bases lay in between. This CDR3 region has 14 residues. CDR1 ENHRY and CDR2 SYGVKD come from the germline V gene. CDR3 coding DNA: TGTGCCATCAGTGATTTGCCCAACACCGGGGAGCTGTTTTTT. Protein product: CAISDLPNTGELFF.

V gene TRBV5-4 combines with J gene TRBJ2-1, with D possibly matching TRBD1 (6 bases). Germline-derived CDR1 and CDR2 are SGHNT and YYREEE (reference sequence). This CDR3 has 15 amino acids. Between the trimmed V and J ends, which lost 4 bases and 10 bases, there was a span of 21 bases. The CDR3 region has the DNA TGTGCCAGCAGCCCGCCATCAGGGGACCCAGTCGAGCAGTTCTTC. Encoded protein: CASSPPSGDPVEQFF.

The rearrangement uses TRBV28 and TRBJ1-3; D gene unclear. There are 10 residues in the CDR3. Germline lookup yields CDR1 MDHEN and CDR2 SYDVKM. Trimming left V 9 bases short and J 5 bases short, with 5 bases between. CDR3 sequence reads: CASSRNTIYF. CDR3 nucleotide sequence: TGTGCCAGTAGTAGAAACACCATATATTTT.

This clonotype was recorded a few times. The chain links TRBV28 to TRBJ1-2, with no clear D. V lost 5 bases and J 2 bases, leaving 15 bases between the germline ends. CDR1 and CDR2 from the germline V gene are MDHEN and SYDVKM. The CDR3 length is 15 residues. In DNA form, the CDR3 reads TGTGCCAGCAGTGACCCGTTGACGGCCAACTATGGCTACACCTTC. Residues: CASSDPLTANYGYTF.

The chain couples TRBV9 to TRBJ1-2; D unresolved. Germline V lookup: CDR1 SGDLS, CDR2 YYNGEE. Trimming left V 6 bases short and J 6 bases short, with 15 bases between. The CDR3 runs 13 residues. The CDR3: CASTRPAGDGYTF. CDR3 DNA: TGTGCCAGCACAAGACCCGCCGGCGATGGCTACACCTTC.

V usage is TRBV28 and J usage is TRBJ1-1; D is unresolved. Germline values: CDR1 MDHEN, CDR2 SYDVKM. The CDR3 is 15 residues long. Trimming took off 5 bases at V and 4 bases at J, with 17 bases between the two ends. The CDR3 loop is CASSAPGVRGTEAFF. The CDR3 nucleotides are TGTGCCAGCAGTGCCCCCGGGGTACGCGGCACTGAAGCTTTCTTT. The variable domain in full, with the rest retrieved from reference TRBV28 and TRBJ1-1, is DVKVTQSSRYLVKRTGEKVFLECVQDMDHENMFWYRQDPGLGLRLIYFSYDVKMKEKGDIPEGYSVSREKKERFSLILESASTNQTSMYLCASSAPGVRGTEAFFGQGTRLTVV.

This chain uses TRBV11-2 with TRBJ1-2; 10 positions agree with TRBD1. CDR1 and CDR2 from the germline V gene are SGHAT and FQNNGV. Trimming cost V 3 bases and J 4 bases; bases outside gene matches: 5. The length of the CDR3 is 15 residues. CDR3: CASSFQTGGGYGYTF. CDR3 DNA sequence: TGTGCCAGCAGCTTCCAGACAGGGGGCGGCTATGGCTACACCTTC.

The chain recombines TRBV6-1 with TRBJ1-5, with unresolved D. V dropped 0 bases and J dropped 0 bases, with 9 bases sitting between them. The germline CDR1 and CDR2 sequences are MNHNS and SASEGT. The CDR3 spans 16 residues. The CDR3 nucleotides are TGTGCCAGCAGTGAAGCGCCCAGAGATAGCAATCAGCCCCAGCATTTT. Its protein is CASSEAPRDSNQPQHF.

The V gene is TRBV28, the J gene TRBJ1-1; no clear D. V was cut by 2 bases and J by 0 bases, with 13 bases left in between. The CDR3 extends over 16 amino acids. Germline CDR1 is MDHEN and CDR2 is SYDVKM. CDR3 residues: CASSLDPRSMNTEAFF. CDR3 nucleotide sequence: TGTGCCAGCAGTTTAGACCCTCGTTCTATGAACACTGAAGCTTTCTTT.

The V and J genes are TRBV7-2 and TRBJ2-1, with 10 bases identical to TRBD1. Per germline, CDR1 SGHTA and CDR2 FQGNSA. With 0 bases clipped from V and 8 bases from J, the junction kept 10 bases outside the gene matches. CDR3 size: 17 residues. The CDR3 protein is CASSLAGPGQGWYEQFF. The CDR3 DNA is TGTGCCAGCAGCTTAGCGGGGCCGGGACAGGGGTGGTATGAGCAGTTCTTC.

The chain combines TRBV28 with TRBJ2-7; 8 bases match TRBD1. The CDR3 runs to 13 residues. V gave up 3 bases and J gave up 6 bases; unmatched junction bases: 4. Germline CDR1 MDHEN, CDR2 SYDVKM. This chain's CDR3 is CASSFSQGVEQYF. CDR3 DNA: TGTGCCAGCAGTTTCTCACAGGGGGTCGAGCAGTACTTC.

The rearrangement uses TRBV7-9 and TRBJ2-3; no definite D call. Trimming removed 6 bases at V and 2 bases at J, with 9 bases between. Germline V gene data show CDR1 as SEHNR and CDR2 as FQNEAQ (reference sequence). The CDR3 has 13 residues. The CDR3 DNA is TGTGCCAGCAGTAATCTTAACACAGATACGCAGTATTTT. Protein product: CASSNLNTDTQYF.

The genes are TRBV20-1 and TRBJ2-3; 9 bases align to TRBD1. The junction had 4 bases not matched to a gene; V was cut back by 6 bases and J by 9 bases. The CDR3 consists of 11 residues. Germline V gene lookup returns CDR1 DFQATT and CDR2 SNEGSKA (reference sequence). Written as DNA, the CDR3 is TGCAGTGCCTTGACAGGGGGAACGCAGTATTTT. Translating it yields CSALTGGTQYF.

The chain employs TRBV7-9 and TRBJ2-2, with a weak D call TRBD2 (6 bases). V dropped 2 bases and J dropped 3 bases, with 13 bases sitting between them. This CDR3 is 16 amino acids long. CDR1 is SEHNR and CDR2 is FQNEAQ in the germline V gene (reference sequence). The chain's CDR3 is CASSLSPGEYTGELFF. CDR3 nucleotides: TGTGCCAGCAGCTTATCCCCGGGGGAGTACACCGGGGAGCTGTTTTTT.

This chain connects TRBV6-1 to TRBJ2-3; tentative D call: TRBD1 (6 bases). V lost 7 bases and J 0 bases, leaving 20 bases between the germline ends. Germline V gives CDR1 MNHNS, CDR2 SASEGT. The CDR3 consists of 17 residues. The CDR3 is CASTGWDTLSSTDTQYF. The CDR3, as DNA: TGTGCCAGCACCGGGTGGGACACTCTTTCTAGCACAGATACGCAGTATTTT.

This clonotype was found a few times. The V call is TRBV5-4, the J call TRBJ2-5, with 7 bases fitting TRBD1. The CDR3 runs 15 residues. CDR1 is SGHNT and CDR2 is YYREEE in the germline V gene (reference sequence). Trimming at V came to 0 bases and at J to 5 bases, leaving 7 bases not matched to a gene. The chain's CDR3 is CASSLVEGALETQYF. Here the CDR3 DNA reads TGTGCCAGCAGCTTGGTCGAGGGGGCTCTGGAGACCCAGTACTTC. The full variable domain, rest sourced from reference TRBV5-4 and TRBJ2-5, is ETGVTQSPTHLIKTRGQQVTLRCSSQSGHNTVSWYQQALGQGPQFIFQYYREEENGRGNFPPRFSGLQFPNYSSELNVNALELDDSALYLCASSLVEGALETQYFGPGTRLLVL.

The CDR3 spells CASTRGGVADTQYF. The CDR3 DNA follows: TGTGCCAGCACCAGGGGGGGGGTGGCAGATACGCAGTATTTT. V is TRBV7-6 and J is TRBJ2-3; perhaps D is TRBD1 or TRBD2 (7 bases each). Germline loops: CDR1 SGHVS, CDR2 FNYEAQ. Trimming took 7 bases from V and 4 from J, leaving 15 bases between them. The CDR3 is 14 amino acids.

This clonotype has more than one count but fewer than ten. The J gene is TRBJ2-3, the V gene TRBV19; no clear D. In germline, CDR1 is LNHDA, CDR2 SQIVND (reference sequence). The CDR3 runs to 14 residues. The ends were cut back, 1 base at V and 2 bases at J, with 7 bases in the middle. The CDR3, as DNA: TGTGCCAGTAGTATAGGGCCCTACACAGATACGCAGTATTTT. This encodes CASSIGPYTDTQYF.

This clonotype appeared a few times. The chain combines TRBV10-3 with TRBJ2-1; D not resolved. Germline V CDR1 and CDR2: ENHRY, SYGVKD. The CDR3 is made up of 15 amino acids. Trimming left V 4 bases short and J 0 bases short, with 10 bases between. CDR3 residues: CAISATESSYNEQFF. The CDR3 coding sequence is TGTGCCATCAGTGCTACAGAGAGCTCCTACAATGAGCAGTTCTTC.

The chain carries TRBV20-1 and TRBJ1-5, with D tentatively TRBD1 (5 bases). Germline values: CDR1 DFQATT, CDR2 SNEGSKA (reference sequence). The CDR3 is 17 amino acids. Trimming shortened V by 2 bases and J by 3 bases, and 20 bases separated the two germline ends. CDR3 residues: CSARPSTDRFSNQPQHF. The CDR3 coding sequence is TGCAGTGCTAGACCCTCTACCGACAGATTCTCCAATCAGCCCCAGCATTTT.

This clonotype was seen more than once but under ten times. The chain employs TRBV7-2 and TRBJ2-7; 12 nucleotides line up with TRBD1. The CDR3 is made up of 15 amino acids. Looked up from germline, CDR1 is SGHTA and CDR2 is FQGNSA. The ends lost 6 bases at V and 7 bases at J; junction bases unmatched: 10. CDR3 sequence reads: CASRNSGTGGGEQYF. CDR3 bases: TGTGCCAGCAGGAATTCCGGGACAGGGGGCGGAGAGCAGTACTTC.